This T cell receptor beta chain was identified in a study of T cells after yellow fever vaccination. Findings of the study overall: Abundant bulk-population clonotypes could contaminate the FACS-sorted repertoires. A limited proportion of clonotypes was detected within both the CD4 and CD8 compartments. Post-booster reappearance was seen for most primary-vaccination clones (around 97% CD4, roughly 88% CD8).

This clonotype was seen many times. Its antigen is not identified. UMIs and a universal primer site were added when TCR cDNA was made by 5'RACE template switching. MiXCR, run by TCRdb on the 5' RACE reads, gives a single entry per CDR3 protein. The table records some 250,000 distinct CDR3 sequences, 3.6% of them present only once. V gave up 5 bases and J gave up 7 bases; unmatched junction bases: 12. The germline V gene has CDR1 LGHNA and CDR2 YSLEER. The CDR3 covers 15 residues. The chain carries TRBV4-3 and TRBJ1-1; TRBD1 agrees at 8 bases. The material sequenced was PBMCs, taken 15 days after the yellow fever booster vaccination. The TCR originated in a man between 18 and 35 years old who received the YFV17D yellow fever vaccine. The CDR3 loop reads CASSSLLQGVGEAFF. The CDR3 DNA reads TGCGCCAGCAGCTCGCTACTACAGGGGGTAGGTGAAGCTTTCTTT.